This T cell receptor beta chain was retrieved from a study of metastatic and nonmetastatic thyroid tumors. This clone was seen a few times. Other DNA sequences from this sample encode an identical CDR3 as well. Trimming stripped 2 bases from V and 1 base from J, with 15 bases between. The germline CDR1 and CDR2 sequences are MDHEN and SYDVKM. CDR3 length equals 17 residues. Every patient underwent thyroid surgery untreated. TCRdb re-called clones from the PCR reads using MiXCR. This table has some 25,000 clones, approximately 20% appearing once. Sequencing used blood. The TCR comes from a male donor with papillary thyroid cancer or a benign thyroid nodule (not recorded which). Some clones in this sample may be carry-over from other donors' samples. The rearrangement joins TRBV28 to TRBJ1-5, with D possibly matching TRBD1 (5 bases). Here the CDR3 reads CASSLRGLRTSNQPQHF. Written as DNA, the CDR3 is TGTGCCAGCAGTTTACGGGGCCTTAGAACCAGCAATCAGCCCCAGCATTTT.